The T cell receptor (beta chain) described here comes from a study of vaccination and CD4 T cells after COVID-19. Study in general: SARS-CoV-2 PCR on nasal swabs had been positive for the convalescent patients; 8 or 9 were mild and one was severe.

Worth noting for this clonotype: Its antigen is still unknown.

At the Johns Hopkins FTIC core, DNA taken from cultured CD4+ T cells was sequenced by way of the Oncomine TCR Beta short-read assay. Each CDR3 protein is one row after TCRdb ran MiXCR on the PCR reads. Of some 16,000 distinct CDR3 sequences in the sample, 45% to 65% were seen once. V lost 5 bases and J lost 4, with 15 bases in between. The CDR3 sequence is 15 residues long. From germline, CDR1 is SGHTA and CDR2 FQGTGA. Indicated treatment: approximately 9-day PBMC culture with coronavirus spike peptide pools or control peptides (ViraFEST assay). The chain recombines TRBV7-3 with TRBJ1-3; possible D gene TRBD1, 5 bases. This receptor was identified in a human donor with COVID-19. The sequenced sample was cultured CD4+ T cells from blood, obtained after SARS-CoV-2 vaccination. The CDR3 sequence is CASSRMGVSGNTIYF. The CDR3 nucleotides are TGTGCCAGCAGCCGGATGGGGGTGAGCGGAAACACCATATATTTT.